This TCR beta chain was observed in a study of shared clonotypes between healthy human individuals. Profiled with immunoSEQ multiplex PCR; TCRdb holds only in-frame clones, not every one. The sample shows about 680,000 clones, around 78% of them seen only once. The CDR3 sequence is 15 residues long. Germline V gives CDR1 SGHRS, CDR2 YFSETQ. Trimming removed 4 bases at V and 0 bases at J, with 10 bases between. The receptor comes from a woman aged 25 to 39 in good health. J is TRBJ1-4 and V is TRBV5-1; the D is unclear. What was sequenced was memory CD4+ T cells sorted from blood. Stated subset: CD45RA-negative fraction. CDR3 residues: CASSGGRATNEKLFF. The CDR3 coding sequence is TGCGCCAGCAGCGGAGGGCGGGCAACTAATGAAAAACTGTTTTTT.